Listed below are T cell receptor beta chains from one sample, sequenced in a study of T cell responses to AZD1222 COVID-19 vaccine. Repertoires were generated with immunoSEQ multiplex PCR, while TCRdb's copy carries only in-frame clones and drops some. Among around 170,000 clones, more than 75% were seen once, and the ten largest hold 0.95% to 1%. The source material was peripheral blood, sampled on day 0 of AZD1222 vaccination. These receptor sequences come from an adult in good health. The CDR3 runs from the conserved cysteine through the conserved F or W. A D gene is named only where the DNA matches it firmly. Rows give clone size only sometimes, using once, few, many, or a class for an expanded clone.

V	J	size	D	CDR3	DNA
TRBV11-2	TRBJ2-3	once	TRBD2	CASSLLGGGPTDTQYF	TGTGCCAGCAGCTTACTAGGCGGGGGTCCAACAGATACGCAGTATTTT
TRBV5-1	TRBJ1-2	NA	TRBD1	CASSLRRAEQGAANYGYTF	TGCGCCAGCAGCTTGAGGAGGGCCGAACAGGGGGCAGCTAACTATGGCTACACCTTC
TRBV7-2	TRBJ1-5	NA	TRBD1	CASSLDPGTGLGQPQHF	TGTGCCAGCAGCTTAGACCCCGGGACAGGGTTGGGCCAGCCCCAGCATTTT
TRBV29-1	TRBJ1-2	NA	NA	CSVGAGDGYGYTF	TGCAGCGTTGGGGCGGGGGACGGCTATGGCTACACCTTC
TRBV29-1	TRBJ2-1	NA	TRBD2	CSVMTSGANNEQFF	TGCAGCGTGATGACTAGCGGGGCAAACAATGAGCAGTTCTTC
TRBV9	TRBJ1-3	NA	TRBD1	CASSVEGARGNTIYF	TGTGCCAGTTCAGTGGAGGGGGCGAGGGGAAACACCATATATTTT
TRBV5-1	TRBJ2-7	NA	NA	CASSLQGARSYEQYF	TGCGCCAGCAGCCTTCAAGGGGCCCGCTCCTACGAGCAGTACTTC
TRBV7-3	TRBJ1-1	NA	NA	CASSLGQGSTEAFF	TGTGCCAGCAGCTTGGGGCAGGGTTCCACTGAAGCTTTCTTT
TRBV27	TRBJ1-5	NA	NA	CASSLSGQLGPQHF	TGTGCCAGCAGTTTATCCGGCCAGCTGGGGCCCCAGCATTTT
TRBV7-2	TRBJ2-5	NA	TRBD1	CASSLAWTGGWETQYF	TGTGCCAGCAGCTTAGCATGGACAGGGGGCTGGGAGACCCAGTACTTC
TRBV27	TRBJ1-2	once	NA	CASSPTGTRYYGYTF	TGTGCCAGCAGTCCGACCGGGACACGGTACTATGGCTACACCTTC
TRBV11-2	TRBJ2-6	NA	NA	CASSRDRGAGANVLTF	TGTGCCAGCAGCCGAGATAGGGGGGCCGGGGCCAACGTCCTGACTTTC
TRBV5-4	TRBJ1-2	NA	TRBD1	CASSLTGTGDGYTF	TGTGCCAGCAGCTTGACCGGGACAGGGGATGGCTACACCTTC
TRBV11-2	TRBJ2-7	many	NA	CASSSASGALYEQYF	TGTGCCAGCAGCTCCGCGTCAGGGGCTCTCTACGAGCAGTACTTC
TRBV25-1	TRBJ2-7	NA	NA	CASSRGYEQYF	TGTGCCAGCAGTAGGGGGTACGAGCAGTACTTC
TRBV28	TRBJ1-1	NA	NA	CASSLVGVMNTEAFF	TGTGCCAGCAGTTTAGTCGGGGTCATGAACACTGAAGCTTTCTTT
TRBV5-1	TRBJ2-7	NA	NA	CASSLAGSAYEQYF	TGCGCCAGCAGCTTGGCTGGTAGTGCCTACGAGCAGTACTTC
TRBV11-2	TRBJ1-4	NA	NA	CASSLGLTATNEKLFF	TGTGCCAGCAGCTTAGGCCTAACTGCAACTAATGAAAAACTGTTTTTT
TRBV19	TRBJ2-3	once	NA	CASRANLISSASSTDTQYF	TGTGCCAGTAGGGCGAACCTGATATCTAGCGCTTCTAGCACAGATACGCAGTATTTT
TRBV5-4	TRBJ1-2	NA	NA	CASSLPELGGYTF	TGTGCCAGCAGCCTCCCGGAATTGGGTGGCTACACCTTC
TRBV6-5	TRBJ2-7	NA	TRBD1	CASSRDRGPSLQYF	TGTGCCAGCAGTCGGGACAGGGGACCGAGTCTGCAGTACTTC
TRBV5-5	TRBJ2-1	NA	NA	CASSWTARSYNEQFF	TGTGCCAGCAGCTGGACAGCCCGCTCCTACAATGAGCAGTTCTTC
TRBV5-1	TRBJ1-4	NA	NA	CASSLGATSHNEKLFF	TGCGCCAGCAGCTTGGGCGCCACATCTCATAATGAAAAACTGTTTTTT
TRBV9	TRBJ1-6	NA	NA	CASSVGSSYNSPLHF	TGTGCCAGCAGCGTAGGGTCCAGCTATAATTCACCCCTCCACTTT
TRBV5-4	TRBJ2-7	NA	NA	CASSSNYEQYF	TGTGCCAGCAGCTCAAACTACGAGCAGTACTTC
TRBV7-3	TRBJ2-3	once	TRBD1	CASSPGQGRADTQYF	TGTGCCAGCAGCCCGGGACAGGGAAGAGCAGATACGCAGTATTTT
TRBV9	TRBJ2-1	NA	TRBD2	CASSVGLAGGPSENEQFF	TGTGCCAGCAGCGTAGGACTAGCGGGAGGGCCATCCGAGAATGAGCAGTTCTTC
TRBV9	TRBJ2-5	NA	NA	CASSVGKAQEETQYF	TGTGCCAGCAGCGTAGGTAAGGCCCAGGAAGAGACCCAGTACTTC
TRBV27	TRBJ1-1	few	NA	CASSPPAGRNAFF	TGTGCCAGCAGTCCCCCGGCGGGGAGAAATGCTTTCTTT
TRBV27	TRBJ2-1	NA	NA	CASSLRGAVVDEQFF	TGTGCCAGCAGTTTAAGGGGGGCAGTTGTCGATGAGCAGTTCTTC
TRBV6-1	TRBJ1-4	NA	NA	CASSEARGRINEKLFF	TGTGCCAGCAGTGAAGCGCGGGGACGGATTAATGAAAAACTGTTTTTT
TRBV3-1/TRBV3-2	TRBJ2-1	NA	NA	CASSQDREVWYNEQFF	TGTGCCAGCAGCCAAGATAGGGAAGTATGGTACAATGAGCAGTTCTTC
TRBV7-2	TRBJ1-3	NA	TRBD1	CASSVIQGSSGNTIYF	TGTGCCAGCAGCGTAATACAGGGGAGCTCTGGAAACACCATATATTTT
TRBV2	TRBJ1-3	few	NA	CASSEADGTSSGNTIYF	TGTGCCAGCAGTGAAGCGGACGGGACCTCCTCTGGAAACACCATATATTTT
TRBV14	TRBJ2-7	few	TRBD2	CASSQVLAAAYEQYF	TGTGCCAGCAGCCAAGTCCTAGCGGCAGCCTACGAGCAGTACTTC
TRBV3-1/TRBV3-2	TRBJ2-7	NA	TRBD1	CASSLTDDRGDYEQYF	TGTGCCAGCAGCCTCACCGATGACAGGGGGGACTACGAGCAGTACTTC
TRBV15	TRBJ2-1	NA	NA	CATSREGRDEQFF	TGTGCCACCAGCAGAGAGGGAAGGGATGAGCAGTTCTTC
TRBV9	TRBJ1-1	NA	NA	CASSVESRDTEAFF	TGTGCCAGCAGCGTAGAATCCCGGGACACTGAAGCTTTCTTT
TRBV12-3/TRBV12-4	TRBJ1-5	NA	NA	CASSSGSYRRHF	TGTGCCAGCAGTTCCGGGTCCTACCGTCGGCATTTT
TRBV12-5	TRBJ1-1	NA	TRBD1	CASGWTGGSNTEAFF	TGTGCTAGTGGTTGGACAGGGGGCTCGAACACTGAAGCTTTCTTT
TRBV5-1	TRBJ2-1	NA	TRBD2	CASSWTSGGLRRYNEQFF	TGCGCCAGCAGCTGGACTAGCGGGGGACTAAGACGATACAATGAGCAGTTCTTC
TRBV7-6	TRBJ2-3	NA	NA	CASSLASGASADTQYF	TGTGCCAGCAGCTTAGCATCGGGGGCCTCGGCAGATACGCAGTATTTT
TRBV19	TRBJ1-1	NA	TRBD1	CASSAHYRDRGSGEAFF	TGTGCCAGTAGTGCCCACTACCGGGACAGGGGATCGGGGGAAGCTTTCTTT
TRBV2	TRBJ1-2	NA	NA	CASVQVVYTF	TGTGCCAGCGTTCAAGTAGTCTACACCTTC
TRBV7-8	TRBJ1-5	NA	NA	CASSLGRGVRVNQPQHF	TGTGCCAGCAGCTTAGGCCGGGGGGTAAGGGTCAATCAGCCCCAGCATTTT
TRBV9	TRBJ2-2	NA	TRBD1	CASSVDPGTGTTGELFF	TGTGCCAGCAGCGTAGACCCCGGGACAGGGACCACCGGGGAGCTGTTTTTT
TRBV18	TRBJ1-1	NA	NA	CASSPRRENTEAFF	TGTGCCAGCTCACCACGCAGAGAAAACACTGAAGCTTTCTTT
TRBV18	TRBJ2-2	NA	NA	CARPTGTGELFF	TGTGCCAGACCAACAGGTACCGGGGAGCTGTTTTTT
TRBV27	TRBJ1-2	NA	NA	CASSLNRDYYGYTF	TGTGCCAGCAGTTTGAACAGGGACTACTATGGCTACACCTTC
TRBV28	TRBJ1-4	NA	NA	CASSRPGRGANEKLFF	TGTGCCAGCAGTCGCCCGGGGAGGGGTGCTAATGAAAAACTGTTTTTT
TRBV7-8	TRBJ1-3	NA	NA	CASSLSVGSGNTIYF	TGTGCCAGCAGCTTATCTGTGGGCTCTGGAAACACCATATATTTT
TRBV5-6	TRBJ1-1	NA	TRBD1	CASSLVPTGAEAFF	TGTGCCAGCAGCTTGGTCCCTACAGGGGCTGAAGCTTTCTTT
TRBV5-1	TRBJ2-7	NA	TRBD1	CASRQTGSSYEQYF	TGCGCCAGCCGCCAGACAGGGAGCTCCTACGAGCAGTACTTC